The clone carrying this T cell receptor beta chain occurred many times. Time point specified: longitudinal time-point 2. This entry is derived from a study of neurological immune-mediated disorders. cDNA was made by 5'RACE with 10-nucleotide random UMIs. TCRdb fed the 5' RACE reads into MiXCR, producing one record per CDR3 protein. The table shows approximately 89,000 distinct CDR3 sequences, with around 13% occurring only once. The sequenced material came from PBMCs. This sequence was found in a female donor with HTLV-1-associated myelopathy (HAM/TSP).

In DNA form, the CDR3 reads TGCGCCAGCAGCCAAGGACCGAGCTACGAGCAGTACTTC. Protein product: CASSQGPSYEQYF. The J gene is TRBJ2-7, the V gene TRBV4-1; D not resolved. The CDR3 consists of 13 residues. Germline assignment: CDR1 MGHRA and CDR2 YSYEKL. Trimming cost V 1 base and J 3 bases, with 7 bases left between them.